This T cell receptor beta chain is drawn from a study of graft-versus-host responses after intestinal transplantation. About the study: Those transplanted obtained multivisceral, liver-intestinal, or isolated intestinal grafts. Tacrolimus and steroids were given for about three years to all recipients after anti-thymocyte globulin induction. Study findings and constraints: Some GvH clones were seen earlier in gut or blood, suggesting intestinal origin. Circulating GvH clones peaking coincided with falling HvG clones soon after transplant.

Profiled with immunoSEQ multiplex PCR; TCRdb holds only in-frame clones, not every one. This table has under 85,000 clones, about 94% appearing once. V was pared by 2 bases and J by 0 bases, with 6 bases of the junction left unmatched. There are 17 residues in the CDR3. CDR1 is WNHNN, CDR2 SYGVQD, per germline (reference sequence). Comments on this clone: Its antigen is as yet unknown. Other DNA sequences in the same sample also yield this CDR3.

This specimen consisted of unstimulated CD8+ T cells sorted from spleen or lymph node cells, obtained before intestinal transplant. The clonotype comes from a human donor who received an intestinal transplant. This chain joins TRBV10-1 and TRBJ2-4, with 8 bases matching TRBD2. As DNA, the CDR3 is TGCGCCAGCAGTGAGGATCCAGCGGGGGTAGCCAAAAACATTCAGTACTTC. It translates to CASSEDPAGVAKNIQYF.